This T cell receptor beta chain was observed in a study of T cell responses to AZD1222 COVID-19 vaccine. General observations from the study: Baseline seropositivity characterized only a handful of AZD1222 recipients. The donors showed a predominance of white British ancestry and of females, with possible underestimation of clonal diversity. With two AZD1222 doses given, Spike-specific TCR breadth and depth both rose. The span of vaccine-associated CD4 TCRs extended across spike, with dominance at 160-218 and 743-854.

Germline V lookup: CDR1 MNHEY, CDR2 SVGEGT. Trimming cost V 2 bases and J 8 bases; bases outside gene matches: 12. The length of the CDR3 is 16 residues. Assay used: immunoSEQ multiplex PCR; TCRdb lists only in-frame clones, some missing. The sample has about 100,000 clones; more than 70% are singletons. As regards this clone: Its antigen is not known.

This chain links TRBV6-2 or TRBV6-3 with TRBJ2-1; 7 nucleotides agree with TRBD2. The source is an adult in good health. The input for sequencing was peripheral blood, taken on day 0 of MenACWY control vaccination. The CDR3 bases are TGTGCCAGCAGTTACACTAGCGCCATGGATGGCTATGAGCAGTTCTTC. Translated, it gives CASSYTSAMDGYEQFF.